The clone carrying this TCR beta chain was seen only a few times. This entry comes from a study of T-cell reconstitution after alpha-beta-depleted transplantation in children. Germline CDR1 reads SGHRS; CDR2 reads YFSETQ. The CDR3 loop spans 15 amino acids. The V gene end was trimmed by 7 bases and the J gene end by 4 bases; junction bases not matched to a gene: 9. As it was prepared, the TCRbeta library received unique molecular identifiers. One entry per CDR3 protein results from TCRdb running MiXCR on the PCR reads. The sample contains hundreds of thousands of distinct CDR3 sequences, approximately 20% of which appear only once.

The chain joins TRBV5-1 to TRBJ2-1; 9 bases line up with TRBD1. This specimen consisted of PBMCs from the stem cell graft donor, obtained from the stem cell graft. This sequence was found in a human donor who donated a stem cell graft to a child with acute lymphoblastic leukemia. The CDR3 is CASYSTGGPYNEQFF. As DNA, the CDR3 is TGCGCCAGCTACTCGACAGGGGGTCCTTACAATGAGCAGTTCTTC.